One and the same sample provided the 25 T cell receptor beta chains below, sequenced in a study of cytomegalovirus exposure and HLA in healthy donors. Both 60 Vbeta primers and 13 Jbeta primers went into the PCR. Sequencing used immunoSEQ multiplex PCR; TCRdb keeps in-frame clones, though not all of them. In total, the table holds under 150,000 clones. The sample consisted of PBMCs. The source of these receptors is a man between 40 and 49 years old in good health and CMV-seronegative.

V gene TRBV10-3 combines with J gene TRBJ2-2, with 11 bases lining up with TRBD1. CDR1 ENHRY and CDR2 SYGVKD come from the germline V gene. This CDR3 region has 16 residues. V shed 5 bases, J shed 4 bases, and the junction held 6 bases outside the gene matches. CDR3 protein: CAISPGQGVPTGELFF. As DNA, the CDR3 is TGTGCCATCAGTCCGGGACAGGGGGTTCCCACCGGGGAGCTGTTTTTT.

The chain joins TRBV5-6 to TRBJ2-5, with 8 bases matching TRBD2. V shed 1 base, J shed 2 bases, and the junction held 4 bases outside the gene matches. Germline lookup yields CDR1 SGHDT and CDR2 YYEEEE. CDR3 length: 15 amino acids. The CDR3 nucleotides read TGTGCCAGCAGCTTGTTTACGGGGGGGCAAGAGACCCAGTACTTC. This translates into CASSLFTGGQETQYF.

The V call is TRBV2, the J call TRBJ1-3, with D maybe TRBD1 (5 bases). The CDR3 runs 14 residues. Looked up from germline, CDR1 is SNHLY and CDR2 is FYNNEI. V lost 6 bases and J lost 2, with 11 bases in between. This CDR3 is CASSVTGTGNTIYF. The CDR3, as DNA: TGTGCCAGCAGCGTCACAGGTACTGGAAACACCATATATTTT.

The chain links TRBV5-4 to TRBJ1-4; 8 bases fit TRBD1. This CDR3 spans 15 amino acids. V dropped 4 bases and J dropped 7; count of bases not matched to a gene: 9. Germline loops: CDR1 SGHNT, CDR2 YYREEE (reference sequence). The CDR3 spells CASSPSGTGGEKLFF. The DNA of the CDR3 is TGTGCCAGCAGCCCGAGCGGGACAGGTGGTGAAAAACTGTTTTTT.

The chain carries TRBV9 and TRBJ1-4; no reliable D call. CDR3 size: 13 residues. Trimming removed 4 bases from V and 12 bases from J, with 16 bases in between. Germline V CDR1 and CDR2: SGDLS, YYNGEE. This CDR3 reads CASSREINEELFF. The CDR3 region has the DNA TGTGCCAGCAGCCGCGAAATAAATGAGGAACTGTTTTTT. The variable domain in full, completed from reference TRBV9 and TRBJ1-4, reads DSGVTQTPKHLITATGQRVTLRCSPRSGDLSVYWYQQSLDQGLQFLIQYYNGEERAKGNILERFSAQQFPDLHSELNLSSLELGDSALYFCASSREINEELFFGSGTQLSVL.

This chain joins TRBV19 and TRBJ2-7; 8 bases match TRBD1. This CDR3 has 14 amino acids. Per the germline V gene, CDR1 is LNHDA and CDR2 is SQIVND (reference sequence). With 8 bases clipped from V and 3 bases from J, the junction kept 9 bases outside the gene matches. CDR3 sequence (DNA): TGTGCCAGTCCCCAGACAGGGGTCTTCTACGAGCAGTACTTC. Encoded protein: CASPQTGVFYEQYF. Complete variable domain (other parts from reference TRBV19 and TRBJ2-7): DGGITQSPKYLFRKEGQNVTLSCEQNLNHDAMYWYRQDPGQGLRLIYYSQIVNDFQKGDIAEGYSVSREKKESFPLTVTSAQKNPTAFYLCASPQTGVFYEQYFGPGTRLTVT.

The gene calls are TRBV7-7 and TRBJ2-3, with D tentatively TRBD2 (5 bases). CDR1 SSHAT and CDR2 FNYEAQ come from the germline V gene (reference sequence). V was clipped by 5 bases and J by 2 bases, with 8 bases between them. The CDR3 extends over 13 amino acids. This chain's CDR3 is CASSLLVTDTQYF. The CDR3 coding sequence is TGTGCCAGCAGCCTACTAGTCACAGATACGCAGTATTTT.

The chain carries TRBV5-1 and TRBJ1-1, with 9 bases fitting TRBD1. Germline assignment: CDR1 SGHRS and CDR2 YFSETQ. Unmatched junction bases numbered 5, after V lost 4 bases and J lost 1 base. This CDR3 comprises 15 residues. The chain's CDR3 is CASSPGTGKNTEAFF. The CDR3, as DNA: TGCGCCAGCAGCCCCGGGACAGGGAAGAACACTGAAGCTTTCTTT.

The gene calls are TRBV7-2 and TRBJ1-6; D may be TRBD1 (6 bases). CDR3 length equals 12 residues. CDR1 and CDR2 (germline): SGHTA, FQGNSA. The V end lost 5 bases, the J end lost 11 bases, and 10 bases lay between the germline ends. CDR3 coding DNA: TGTGCCAGCAGCGACAGGCCGGCACCCCTCCACTTT. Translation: CASSDRPAPLHF.

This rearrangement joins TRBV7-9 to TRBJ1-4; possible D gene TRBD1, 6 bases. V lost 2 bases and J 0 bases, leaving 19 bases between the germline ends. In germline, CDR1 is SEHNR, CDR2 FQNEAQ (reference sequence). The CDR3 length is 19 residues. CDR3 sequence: CASSLQSQGGPATNEKLFF. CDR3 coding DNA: TGTGCCAGCAGCTTACAATCACAGGGAGGGCCTGCAACTAATGAAAAACTGTTTTTT.

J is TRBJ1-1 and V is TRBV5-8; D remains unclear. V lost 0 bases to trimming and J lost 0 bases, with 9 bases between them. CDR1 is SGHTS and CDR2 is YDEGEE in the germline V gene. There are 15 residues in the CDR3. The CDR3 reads CASSLGSLLNTEAFF. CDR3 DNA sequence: TGTGCCAGCAGCTTGGGTAGTCTCCTGAACACTGAAGCTTTCTTT.

The CDR3 here is CAYRERSGELFF. Written as DNA, the CDR3 is TGTGCCTACCGGGAACGCTCCGGGGAGCTGTTTTTT. J is TRBJ2-2 and V is TRBV6-1, with TRBD2 as a possible D gene (5 bases). The germline V gene encodes CDR1 MNHNS and CDR2 SASEGT. The CDR3 is 12 amino acids. V was pared by 11 bases and J by 6 bases, with 13 bases between.

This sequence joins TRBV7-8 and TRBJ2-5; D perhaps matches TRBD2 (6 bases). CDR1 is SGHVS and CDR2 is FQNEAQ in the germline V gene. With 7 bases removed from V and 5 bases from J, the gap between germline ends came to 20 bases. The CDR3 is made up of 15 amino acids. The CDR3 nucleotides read TGTGCCAGCACCCGAGGTGGACTAAGCGCCGAGACCCAGTACTTC. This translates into CASTRGGLSAETQYF.

CDR3 region: CASSLGGTNTEAFF. The CDR3 DNA is TGCGCCAGCAGCTTGGGAGGTACCAACACTGAAGCTTTCTTT. The rearrangement joins TRBV5-1 to TRBJ1-1; D is unresolved. The CDR3 extends over 14 amino acids. From germline, CDR1 is SGHRS and CDR2 YFSETQ. V lost 0 bases and J lost 2, with 8 bases in between.

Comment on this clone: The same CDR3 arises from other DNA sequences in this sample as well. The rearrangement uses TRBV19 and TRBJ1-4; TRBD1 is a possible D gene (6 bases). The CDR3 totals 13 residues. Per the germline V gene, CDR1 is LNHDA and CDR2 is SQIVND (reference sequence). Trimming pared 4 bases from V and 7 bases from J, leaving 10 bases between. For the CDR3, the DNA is TGTGCCAGTAGTAACAGGGAGCGTGAAAAACTGTTTTTT. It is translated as CASSNREREKLFF.

CDR3 nucleotide sequence: TGTGCCAGCACCCTATACCGGACAGAAAATTCACCCCTCCACTTT. Residues: CASTLYRTENSPLHF. This rearrangement joins TRBV6-1 to TRBJ1-6; the D gene is possibly TRBD1 (6 bases). Trimming took off 7 bases at V and 7 bases at J, with 17 bases between the two ends. The CDR3 consists of 15 residues. Germline-derived CDR1 and CDR2 are MNHNS and SASEGT.

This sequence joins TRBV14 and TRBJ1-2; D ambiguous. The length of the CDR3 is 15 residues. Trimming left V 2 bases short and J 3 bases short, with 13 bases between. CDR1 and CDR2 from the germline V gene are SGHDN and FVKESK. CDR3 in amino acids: CASSQRVRGDYGYTF. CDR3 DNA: TGTGCCAGCAGCCAAAGGGTTCGGGGTGACTATGGCTACACCTTC.

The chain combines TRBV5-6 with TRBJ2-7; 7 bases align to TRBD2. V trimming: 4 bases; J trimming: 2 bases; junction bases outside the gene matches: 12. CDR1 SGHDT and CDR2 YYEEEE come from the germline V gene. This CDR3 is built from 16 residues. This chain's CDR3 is CASSKMRLAEAYEQYF. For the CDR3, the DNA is TGTGCCAGCAGCAAAATGAGACTAGCCGAAGCCTACGAGCAGTACTTC.

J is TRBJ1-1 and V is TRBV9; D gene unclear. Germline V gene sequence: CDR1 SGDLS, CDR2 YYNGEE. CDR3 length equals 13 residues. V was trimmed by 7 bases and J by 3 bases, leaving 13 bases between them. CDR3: CASGKARDTEAFF. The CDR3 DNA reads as TGTGCCAGCGGCAAGGCACGGGACACTGAAGCTTTCTTT.

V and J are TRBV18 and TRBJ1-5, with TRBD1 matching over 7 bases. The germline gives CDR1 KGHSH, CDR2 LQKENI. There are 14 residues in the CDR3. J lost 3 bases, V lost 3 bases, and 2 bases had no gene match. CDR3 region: CASSPGTDNQPQHF. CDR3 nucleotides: TGTGCCAGCTCACCGGGGACAGACAATCAGCCCCAGCATTTT.

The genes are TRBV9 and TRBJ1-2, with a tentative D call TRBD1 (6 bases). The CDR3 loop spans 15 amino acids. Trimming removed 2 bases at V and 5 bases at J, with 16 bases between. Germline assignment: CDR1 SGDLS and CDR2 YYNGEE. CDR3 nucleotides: TGTGCCAGCAGCGTTAGGACAGAAGTAGATTATGGCTACACCTTC. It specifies CASSVRTEVDYGYTF.

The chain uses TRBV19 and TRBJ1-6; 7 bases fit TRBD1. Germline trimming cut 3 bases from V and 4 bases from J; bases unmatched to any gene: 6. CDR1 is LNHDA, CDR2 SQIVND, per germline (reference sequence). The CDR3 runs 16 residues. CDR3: CASSIGDRVYNSPLHF. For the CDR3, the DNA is TGTGCCAGTAGTATTGGGGACAGAGTTTATAATTCACCCCTCCACTTT.

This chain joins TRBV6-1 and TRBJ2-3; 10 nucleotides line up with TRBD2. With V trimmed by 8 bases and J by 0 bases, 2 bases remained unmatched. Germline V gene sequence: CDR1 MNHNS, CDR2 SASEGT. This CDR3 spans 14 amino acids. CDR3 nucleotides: TGTGCCAGCGGACTAGCGGAGAGCACAGATACGCAGTATTTT. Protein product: CASGLAESTDTQYF.

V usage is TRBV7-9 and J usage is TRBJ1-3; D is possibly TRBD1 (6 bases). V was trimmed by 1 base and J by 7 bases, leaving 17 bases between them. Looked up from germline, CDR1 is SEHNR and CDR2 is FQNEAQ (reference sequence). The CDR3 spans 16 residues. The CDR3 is CASSLVRQGLRNTIYF. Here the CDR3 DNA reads TGTGCCAGCAGCTTAGTTCGGCAGGGGTTAAGGAACACCATATATTTT.

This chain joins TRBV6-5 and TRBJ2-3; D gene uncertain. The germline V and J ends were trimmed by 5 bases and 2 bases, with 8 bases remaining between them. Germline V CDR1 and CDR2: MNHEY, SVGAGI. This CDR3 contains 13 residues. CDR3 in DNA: TGTGCCAGCAGTGAGCAAATCACAGATACGCAGTATTTT. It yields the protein CASSEQITDTQYF.